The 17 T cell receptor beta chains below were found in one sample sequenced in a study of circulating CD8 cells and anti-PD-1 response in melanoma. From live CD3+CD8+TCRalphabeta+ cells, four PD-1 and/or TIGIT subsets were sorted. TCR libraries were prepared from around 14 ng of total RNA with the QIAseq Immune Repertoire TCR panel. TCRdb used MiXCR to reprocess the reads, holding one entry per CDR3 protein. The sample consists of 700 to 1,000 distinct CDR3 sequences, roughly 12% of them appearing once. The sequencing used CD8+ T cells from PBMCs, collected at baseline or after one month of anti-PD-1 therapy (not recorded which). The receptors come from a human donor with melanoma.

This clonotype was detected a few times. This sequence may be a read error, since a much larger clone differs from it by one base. CDR3 bases: TGCGCCAGCAGCCAAGAAGGGGAACTTGGCACAGATACGCAGTATTTT. Residues: CASSQEGELGTDTQYF. The J gene is TRBJ2-3, the V gene TRBV4-3, with TRBD1 as a possible D gene (5 bases). Trimming cost V 0 bases and J 1 base, with 11 bases left between them. The CDR3 consists of 16 residues. From germline, CDR1 is LGHNA and CDR2 YSLEER.

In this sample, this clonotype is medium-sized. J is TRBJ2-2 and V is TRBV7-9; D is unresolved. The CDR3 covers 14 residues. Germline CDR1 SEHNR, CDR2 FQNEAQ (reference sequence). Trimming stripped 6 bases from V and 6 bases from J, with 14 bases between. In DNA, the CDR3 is TGTGCCAGCAGGTCGGGTAGCCCGCCCGGGGAGCTGTTTTTT. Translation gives CASRSGSPPGELFF.

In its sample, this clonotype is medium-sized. DNA of the CDR3: TGTGCCAGCAGTTTTCTGGGGGTGGCTGGAAACACCATATATTTT. It codes for CASSFLGVAGNTIYF. The chain employs TRBV12-3 or TRBV12-4 and TRBJ1-3, with a possible D match to TRBD1 (5 bases). This CDR3 spans 15 amino acids. The V end was cut by 3 bases, the J end by 2 bases, with 11 bases between.

The CDR3 is CASQGARTGELFF. The CDR3 DNA reads as TGTGCCAGCCAGGGGGCGAGGACCGGGGAGCTGTTTTTT. The chain is built from TRBV27 and TRBJ2-2; 8 bases align to TRBD1. CDR3 length equals 13 residues. V gave up 8 bases and J gave up 5 bases; unmatched junction bases: 4. Germline lookup yields CDR1 MNHEY and CDR2 SMNVEV (reference sequence).

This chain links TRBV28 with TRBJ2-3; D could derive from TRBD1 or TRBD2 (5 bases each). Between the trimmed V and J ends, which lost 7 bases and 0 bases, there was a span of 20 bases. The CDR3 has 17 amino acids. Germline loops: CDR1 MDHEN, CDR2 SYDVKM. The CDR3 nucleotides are TGTGCCAGCACCCAGCCGCCATGGGGGTCTAGCACAGATACGCAGTATTTT. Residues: CASTQPPWGSSTDTQYF.

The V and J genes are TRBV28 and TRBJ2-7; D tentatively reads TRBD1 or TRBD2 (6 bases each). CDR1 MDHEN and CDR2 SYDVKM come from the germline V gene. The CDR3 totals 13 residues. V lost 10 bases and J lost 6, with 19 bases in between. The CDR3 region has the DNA TGTGCCACCACCAGCCGGGGGCGGCCCGAGCAGTACTTC. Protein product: CATTSRGRPEQYF.

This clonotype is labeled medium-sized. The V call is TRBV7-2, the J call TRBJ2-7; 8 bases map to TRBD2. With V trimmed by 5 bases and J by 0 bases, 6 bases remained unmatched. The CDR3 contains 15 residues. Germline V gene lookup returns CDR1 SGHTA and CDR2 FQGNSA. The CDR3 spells CASSPGGESSYEQYF. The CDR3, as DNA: TGTGCCAGCAGCCCCGGGGGGGAGAGCTCCTACGAGCAGTACTTC.

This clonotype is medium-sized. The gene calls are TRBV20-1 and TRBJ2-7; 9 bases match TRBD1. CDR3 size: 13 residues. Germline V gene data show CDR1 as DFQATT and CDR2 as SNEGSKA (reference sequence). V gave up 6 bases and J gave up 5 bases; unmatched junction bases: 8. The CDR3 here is CSAPGQGVHEQYF. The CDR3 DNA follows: TGCAGTGCGCCGGGACAGGGAGTCCACGAGCAGTACTTC.

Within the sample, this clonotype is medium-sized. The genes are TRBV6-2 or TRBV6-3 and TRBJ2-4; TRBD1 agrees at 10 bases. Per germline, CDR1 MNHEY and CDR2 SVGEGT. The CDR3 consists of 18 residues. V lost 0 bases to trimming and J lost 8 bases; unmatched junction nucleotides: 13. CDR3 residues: CASSYSIFGQGDLYIQYF. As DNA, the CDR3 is TGTGCCAGCAGTTACTCGATTTTCGGACAGGGGGATTTATACATTCAGTACTTC.

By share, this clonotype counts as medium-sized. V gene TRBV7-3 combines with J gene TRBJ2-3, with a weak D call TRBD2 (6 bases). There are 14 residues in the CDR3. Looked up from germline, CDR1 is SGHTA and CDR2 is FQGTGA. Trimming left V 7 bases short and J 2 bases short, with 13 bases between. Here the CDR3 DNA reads TGTGCCAGCACTAGGGGAGGACCCACAGATACGCAGTATTTT. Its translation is CASTRGGPTDTQYF.

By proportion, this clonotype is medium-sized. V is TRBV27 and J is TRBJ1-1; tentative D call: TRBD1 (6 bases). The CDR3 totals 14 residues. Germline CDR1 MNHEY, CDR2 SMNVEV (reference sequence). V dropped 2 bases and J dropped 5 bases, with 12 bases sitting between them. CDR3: CASSLLGGRTEAFF. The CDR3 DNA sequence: TGTGCCAGCAGTTTACTAGGGGGGCGTACTGAAGCTTTCTTT.

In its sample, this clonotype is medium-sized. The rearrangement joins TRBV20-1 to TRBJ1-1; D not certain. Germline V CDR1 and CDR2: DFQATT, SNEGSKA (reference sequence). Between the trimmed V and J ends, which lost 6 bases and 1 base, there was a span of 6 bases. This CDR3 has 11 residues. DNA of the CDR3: TGCAGTGCATACCAGAACACTGAAGCTTTCTTT. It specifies CSAYQNTEAFF.

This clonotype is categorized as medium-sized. The CDR3 is CASSQSLGYSGNTIYF. CDR3 DNA sequence: TGCGCCAGCAGCCAGAGCCTCGGCTACTCTGGAAACACCATATATTTT. The chain couples TRBV4-1 to TRBJ1-3; unclear D gene. Trimming shortened V by 3 bases and J by 0 bases, and 12 bases separated the two germline ends. From germline, CDR1 is MGHRA and CDR2 YSYEKL. The CDR3 length is 16 residues.

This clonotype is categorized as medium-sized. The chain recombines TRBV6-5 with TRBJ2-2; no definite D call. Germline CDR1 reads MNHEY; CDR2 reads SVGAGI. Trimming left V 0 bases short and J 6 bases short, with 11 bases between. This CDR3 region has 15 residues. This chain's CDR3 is CASSYSVDGSGELFF. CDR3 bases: TGTGCCAGCAGTTACTCGGTAGATGGCTCCGGGGAGCTGTTTTTT.

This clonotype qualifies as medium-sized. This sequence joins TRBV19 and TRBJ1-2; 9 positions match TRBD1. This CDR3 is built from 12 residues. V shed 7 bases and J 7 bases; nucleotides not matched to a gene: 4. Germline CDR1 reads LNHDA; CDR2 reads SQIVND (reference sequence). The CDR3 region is CASIRTGVGYTF. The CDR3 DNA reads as TGTGCCAGTATAAGGACAGGGGTTGGCTACACCTTC.

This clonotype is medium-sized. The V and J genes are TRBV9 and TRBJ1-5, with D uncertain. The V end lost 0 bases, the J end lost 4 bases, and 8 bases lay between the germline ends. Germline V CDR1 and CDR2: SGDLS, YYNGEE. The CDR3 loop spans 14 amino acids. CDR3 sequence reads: CASSVGGGNQPQHF. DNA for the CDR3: TGTGCCAGCAGCGTAGGTGGAGGTAATCAGCCCCAGCATTTT. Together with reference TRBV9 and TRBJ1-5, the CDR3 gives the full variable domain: DSGVTQTPKHLITATGQRVTLRCSPRSGDLSVYWYQQSLDQGLQFLIQYYNGEERAKGNILERFSAQQFPDLHSELNLSSLELGDSALYFCASSVGGGNQPQHFGDGTRLSIL.

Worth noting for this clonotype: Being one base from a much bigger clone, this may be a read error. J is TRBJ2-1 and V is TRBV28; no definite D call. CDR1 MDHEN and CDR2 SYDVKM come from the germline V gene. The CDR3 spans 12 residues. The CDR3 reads CASSFPVGEQSF. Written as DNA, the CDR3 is TGTGCCAGCAGTTTTCCCGTAGGTGAGCAGTCCTTC.